Below are 14 T cell receptor beta chains sequenced from a single sample in a study of beta chain features in type 1 diabetes. These receptors have no known antigen. Broader study findings: Moderately but significantly shorter TCRB CDR3s were found in Type 1 diabetes patients in all four CD4+ subsets.

Of the isolated RNA, all was reverse transcribed, and so the sequenced material was expressed TCRB transcripts. Sequencing used immunoSEQ multiplex PCR; TCRdb keeps in-frame clones, though not all of them. The sample records under 350,000 clones, around 15% being singletons. The sample consisted of naive CD4+ T cells from blood. The receptors stem from a man aged 25 to 40 with type 1 diabetes.

The chain joins TRBV18 to TRBJ2-1; D is ambiguous. The CDR3 is 15 residues long. Germline V gene lookup returns CDR1 KGHSH and CDR2 LQKENI. Trimming stripped 3 bases from V and 0 bases from J, with 9 bases between. The CDR3: CASSPLTSSYNEQFF. The CDR3 bases are TGTGCCAGCTCACCCCTAACGAGCTCCTACAATGAGCAGTTCTTC.

This clone was observed a few times. The rearrangement links TRBV6-1 to TRBJ1-2; 9 positions match TRBD1. This CDR3 spans 14 amino acids. V was clipped by 6 bases and J by 6 bases; unmatched bases: 8. Germline CDR1 MNHNS, CDR2 SASEGT. CDR3 nucleotide sequence: TGTGCCAGCAGCGACGGGACAGGGTTACATGGCTACACCTTC. This encodes CASSDGTGLHGYTF.

The chain uses TRBV7-9 and TRBJ2-1; the match to TRBD2 covers 14 bases. Germline CDR1 and CDR2: SEHNR and FQNEAQ (reference sequence). The CDR3 contains 16 residues. V dropped 4 bases and J dropped 9; count of bases not matched to a gene: 8. The CDR3 region is CASSSTSGRALGEQFF. The DNA of the CDR3 is TGTGCCAGCAGCTCGACTAGCGGGAGGGCATTGGGTGAGCAGTTCTTC.

The chain combines TRBV28 with TRBJ2-5, with no clear D. Germline assignment: CDR1 MDHEN and CDR2 SYDVKM. The CDR3 is 13 residues long. The V end was cut by 5 bases, the J end by 1 base, with 8 bases between. As DNA, the CDR3 is TGTGCCAGCAGTCTACAGTTCCAAGAGACCCAGTACTTC. Translating gives CASSLQFQETQYF.

This clone was observed a few times. This sequence joins TRBV7-9 and TRBJ1-5; 9 bases are shared with TRBD1. The CDR3 runs to 15 residues. From germline, CDR1 is SEHNR and CDR2 FQNEAQ (reference sequence). After removal of 2 bases from V and 5 bases from J, the junction contained 4 bases not matched to a gene. CDR3: CASSLTGGVDQPQHF. The CDR3, as DNA: TGTGCCAGCAGCTTAACAGGGGGCGTCGATCAGCCCCAGCATTTT.

This chain uses TRBV28 with TRBJ1-1; D perhaps matches TRBD1 (5 bases). CDR3 length: 12 amino acids. From germline, CDR1 is MDHEN and CDR2 SYDVKM. Trimming left V 8 bases short and J 2 bases short, with 9 bases between. CDR3 amino acids: CASGGYNTEAFF. CDR3 DNA: TGTGCCAGCGGGGGGTACAACACTGAAGCTTTCTTT.

The V and J genes are TRBV6-6 and TRBJ2-5, with TRBD2 matching over 8 bases. There are 16 residues in the CDR3. Looked up from germline, CDR1 is MNHNY and CDR2 is SVGAGI (reference sequence). Unmatched junction bases numbered 13, after V lost 6 bases and J lost 4 bases. CDR3 region: CASRQSGGGQTETQYF. In DNA, the CDR3 is TGTGCCAGCAGGCAGAGCGGGGGCGGGCAGACAGAGACCCAGTACTTC.

This chain links TRBV18 with TRBJ1-1; D may be TRBD1 (6 bases). The germline V gene encodes CDR1 KGHSH and CDR2 LQKENI. Trimming left V 3 bases short and J 5 bases short, with 19 bases between. CDR3 size: 16 residues. As DNA, the CDR3 is TGTGCCAGCTCACCCAGAGGGGGGGCATTCGAAACTGAAGCTTTCTTT. Protein: CASSPRGGAFETEAFF.

The chain couples TRBV5-1 to TRBJ2-3; possibly TRBD1 for D (6 bases). V lost 0 bases, J lost 2 bases, and 10 bases lay in between. Germline CDR1 reads SGHRS; CDR2 reads YFSETQ. This CDR3 is 15 amino acids long. As DNA, the CDR3 is TGCGCCAGCAGCTTGGTCGGACAGTTCACAGATACGCAGTATTTT. This codes for CASSLVGQFTDTQYF. Full variable domain (outside the CDR3, taken from reference TRBV5-1 and TRBJ2-3): KAGVTQTPRYLIKTRGQQVTLSCSPISGHRSVSWYQQTPGQGLQFLFEYFSETQRNKGNFPGRFSGRQFSNSRSEMNVSTLELGDSALYLCASSLVGQFTDTQYFGPGTRLTVL.

A few counts support this clone. The CDR3 loop reads CASRGHTTDTQYF. The DNA for the CDR3 is TGTGCCAGCAGAGGACACACCACAGATACGCAGTATTTT. The chain uses TRBV27 and TRBJ2-3; D possibly corresponds to TRBD1 (5 bases). From germline, CDR1 is MNHEY and CDR2 SMNVEV (reference sequence). The CDR3 is made up of 13 amino acids. Trimming shortened V by 6 bases and J by 2 bases, and 9 bases separated the two germline ends.

This sequence joins TRBV4-2 and TRBJ2-7; D call uncertain. Germline V gives CDR1 LGHNA, CDR2 YNFKEQ. This CDR3 region has 16 residues. V gave up 2 bases and J gave up 0 bases, with 14 bases separating them. The CDR3 sequence: CASSQSALDSSYEQYF. CDR3 sequence (DNA): TGTGCCAGCAGCCAAAGTGCCCTCGATAGCTCCTACGAGCAGTACTTC.

A few counts support this clone. The chain recombines TRBV25-1 with TRBJ2-3; 8 bases are shared with TRBD2. V shed 8 bases and J 1 base; nucleotides not matched to a gene: 2. CDR1 is MGHDK and CDR2 is SYGVNS in the germline V gene. CDR3 length: 13 amino acids. CDR3 residues: CASLSGGTDTQYF. The CDR3 nucleotides are TGTGCCAGCCTTAGCGGGGGCACAGATACGCAGTATTTT. Combining the CDR3 with reference TRBV25-1 and TRBJ2-3 gives the whole variable domain EADIYQTPRYLVIGTGKKITLECSQTMGHDKMYWYQQDPGMELHLIHYSYGVNSTEKGDLSSESTVSRIRTEHFPLTLESARPSHTSQYLCASLSGGTDTQYFGPGTRLTVL.

V gene TRBV29-1 combines with J gene TRBJ2-7; TRBD2 is a possible D gene (5 bases). Germline-derived CDR1 and CDR2 are SQVTM and ANQGSEA. V lost 4 bases and J lost 2, with 9 bases in between. The CDR3 has 12 amino acids. Here the CDR3 DNA reads TGCAGCGTTGCAGCGGCCGCCTACGAGCAGTACTTC. It translates to CSVAAAAYEQYF.

The table lists this clone with a few counts. The V and J genes are TRBV5-4 and TRBJ2-2; 9 bases line up with TRBD2. V was clipped by 4 bases and J by 4 bases; unmatched bases: 5. The CDR3 is 15 residues long. From germline, CDR1 is SGHNT and CDR2 YYREEE (reference sequence). The CDR3 protein is CASSPGLALTGELFF. CDR3 nucleotides: TGTGCCAGCAGCCCGGGACTAGCACTCACCGGGGAGCTGTTTTTT.